Sequencing of this T cell receptor beta chain was carried out in a study of cytomegalovirus exposure and HLA in healthy donors. Regarding this clone: Its antigen is unidentified.

Everyone who donated was a healthy bone marrow donor. Study-wide points: The authors listed 150 to 200 TCR beta chains as cytomegalovirus-associated. Later analysis identified a missense DCLRE1C variant that was linked to TCR beta V- and J-gene trimming.

V dropped 3 bases and J dropped 0; count of bases not matched to a gene: 1. The CDR3 extends over 15 amino acids. Germline V gene data show CDR1 as MNHEY and CDR2 as SMNVEV (reference sequence). The PCR made use of 60 Vbeta and 13 Jbeta primers. Sequencing used immunoSEQ multiplex PCR; TCRdb keeps in-frame clones, though not all of them. This sample carries approximately 130,000 clones, over 70% of them seen once, and the ten largest clones take roughly 9.3%. This receptor was obtained from a woman in her forties or fifties in good health and CMV-seropositive. Sequencing input: PBMCs. The J gene is TRBJ2-1, the V gene TRBV27, with 8 bases identical to TRBD2. The CDR3: CASSFRGGSYNEQFF. CDR3 coding DNA: TGTGCCAGCAGTTTCCGGGGGGGCTCCTACAATGAGCAGTTCTTC.